Each of the 26 T cell receptor beta chains below was sequenced from the same sample in a study of blood T cell repertoires in COVID-19 (dated by TCRdb to the early 2020s). Library construction relied on the immunoSEQ multiplex PCR assay. The immuneACCESS repertoire file appears here via TCRdb, limited to in-frame rearrangements. These files lack a portion of the clones; in checked studies, under half of the deficit traces to unresolved V genes, and the cause of the others is not known. The sample contains 280,000 or so clones, around nine tenths of them found a single time. The ten largest clones represent about 5.7% of the sample. Sequenced sample: PBMCs or T cells enriched from blood (not recorded which). These receptors came from a woman aged 40-49 years who had recovered from COVID-19.

V usage is TRBV7-8 and J usage is TRBJ2-7; 7 positions agree with TRBD1. J gave up 5 bases and V 5 bases, and 3 bases lay outside the gene matches. Germline V lookup: CDR1 SGHVS, CDR2 FQNEAQ. This CDR3 spans 12 amino acids. The CDR3 sequence: CASSPDRDEQYF. As DNA, the CDR3 is TGTGCCAGCAGCCCCGACAGGGACGAGCAGTACTTC.

The V and J genes are TRBV3-1 (or the pseudogene TRBV3-2) and TRBJ1-1, with unresolved D. CDR3 length equals 14 residues. The ends were cut back, 4 bases at V and 0 bases at J, with 9 bases in the middle. Germline CDR1 reads LGHDT; CDR2 reads YNNKEL (reference sequence). The CDR3 DNA reads TGTGCCAGCAGCCGAGACATTTTGAACACTGAAGCTTTCTTT. Protein: CASSRDILNTEAFF.

This rearrangement joins TRBV9 to TRBJ2-1; TRBD2 is a possible D gene (6 bases). CDR1 is SGDLS, CDR2 YYNGEE, per germline. The V end lost 3 bases, the J end lost 2 bases, and 15 bases lay between the germline ends. The CDR3 contains 16 residues. The CDR3 spells CASSGIGGSPYNEQFF. The CDR3 bases are TGTGCCAGCAGCGGTATTGGAGGGAGCCCCTACAATGAGCAGTTCTTC.

The chain links TRBV7-9 to TRBJ1-1; 9 bases agree with TRBD1. Looked up from germline, CDR1 is SEHNR and CDR2 is FQNEAQ (reference sequence). With 4 bases clipped from V and 9 bases from J, the junction kept 6 bases outside the gene matches. There are 13 residues in the CDR3. The CDR3 protein is CASSSTGGPQAFF. As DNA, the CDR3 is TGTGCCAGCAGCTCTACAGGGGGCCCCCAAGCTTTCTTT.

A note on this clone: The sample has other DNA sequences that encode this CDR3 too. In DNA form, the CDR3 reads TGTGCCAGCAGCTTAGGTAGCGGGAGTTTGTACGAGCAGTACTTC. Protein product: CASSLGSGSLYEQYF. This chain connects TRBV7-9 to TRBJ2-7, with TRBD2 identical over 9 bases. The junction had 5 bases not matched to a gene; V was cut back by 1 base and J by 4 bases. Germline V CDR1 and CDR2: SEHNR, FQNEAQ (reference sequence). The CDR3 is 15 amino acids.

V is TRBV11-2 and J is TRBJ2-1; unclear D gene. V lost 1 base, J lost 7 bases, and 11 bases lay in between. The length of the CDR3 is 14 residues. Germline values: CDR1 SGHAT, CDR2 FQNNGV. This chain's CDR3 is CASSLGQPSNEQFF. The CDR3, as DNA: TGTGCCAGCAGCTTAGGGCAACCCTCAAATGAGCAGTTCTTC.

This clone has a single count. The V and J genes are TRBV11-2 and TRBJ2-2; D remains unclear. CDR1 is SGHAT, CDR2 FQNNGV, per germline. Trimming removed 6 bases at V and 7 bases at J, with 6 bases between. This CDR3 has 11 residues. In nucleotides, the CDR3 is TGTGCCAGCAGACTCGGCGGGGAGCTGTTTTTT. Translating it yields CASRLGGELFF.

A single count supports this clone. This chain connects TRBV4-3 to TRBJ1-6; TRBD1 is a possible D gene (5 bases). Looked up from germline, CDR1 is LGHNA and CDR2 is YSLEER. This CDR3 has 15 amino acids. Between the trimmed V and J ends, which lost 2 bases and 9 bases, there was a span of 14 bases. The CDR3 is CASSQTPGLTSPLHF. CDR3 DNA sequence: TGCGCCAGCAGCCAAACTCCGGGACTTACTTCACCCCTCCACTTT.

J is TRBJ1-1 and V is TRBV4-3; the match to TRBD1 covers 7 bases. The germline V gene has CDR1 LGHNA and CDR2 YSLEER. This CDR3 has 16 residues. V shed 0 bases, J shed 8 bases, and the junction held 12 bases outside the gene matches. This chain's CDR3 is CASSQDHLQGSGEAFF. CDR3 sequence (DNA): TGCGCCAGCAGCCAAGATCACCTACAGGGGTCGGGGGAAGCTTTCTTT.

This clone was seen a handful of times. The rearrangement uses TRBV7-8 and TRBJ1-4, with 9 bases aligning to TRBD1. There are 12 residues in the CDR3. Unmatched junction bases numbered 1, after V lost 3 bases and J lost 11 bases. Germline V gene data show CDR1 as SGHVS and CDR2 as FQNEAQ. The CDR3 DNA follows: TGTGCCAGCAGCTTTGACAGGGGGAAACTGTTTTTT. The encoded protein is CASSFDRGKLFF.

The J gene is TRBJ2-1, the V gene TRBV11-2, with 7 bases that match TRBD2. This CDR3 region has 13 residues. The germline V gene encodes CDR1 SGHAT and CDR2 FQNNGV. Losses at the gene ends were 1 base for V and 14 bases for J; bases not matched to a gene: 8. CDR3 loop: CASSLGGLPEEFF. CDR3 bases: TGTGCCAGCAGCTTAGGGGGACTACCAGAGGAGTTCTTC. The whole variable domain, remainder taken from reference TRBV11-2 and TRBJ2-1, is EAGVAQSPRYKIIEKRQSVAFWCNPISGHATLYWYQQILGQGPKLLIQFQNNGVVDDSQLPKDRFSAERLKGVDSTLKIQPAKLEDSAVYLCASSLGGLPEEFFGPGTRLTVL.

The genes are TRBV4-1 and TRBJ2-7; TRBD2 matches at 9 bases. Germline values: CDR1 MGHRA, CDR2 YSYEKL. The CDR3 totals 15 residues. V dropped 1 base and J dropped 2; count of bases not matched to a gene: 3. The CDR3 nucleotides read TGCGCCAGCAGCCAAGCGACTAGCGGACCCTACGAGCAGTACTTC. Encoded protein: CASSQATSGPYEQYF.

V is TRBV7-8 and J is TRBJ1-2; 7 positions match TRBD1. The germline V gene has CDR1 SGHVS and CDR2 FQNEAQ. The CDR3 is 14 amino acids. J was trimmed by 2 bases and V by 5 bases; bases with no gene match: 5. CDR3 DNA sequence: TGTGCCAGCAGCCGAGAGACAGGGAACTATGGCTACACCTTC. Translation gives CASSRETGNYGYTF.

This sequence joins TRBV24-1 and TRBJ2-1; 12 bases are a match to TRBD2. The CDR3 has 15 residues. Germline V lookup: CDR1 KGHDR, CDR2 SFDVKD. Trimming cost V 6 bases and J 7 bases; bases outside gene matches: 6. The CDR3 loop reads CATSPSGRAPNEQFF. The CDR3 region has the DNA TGTGCCACCAGTCCTAGCGGGAGGGCCCCTAATGAGCAGTTCTTC.

The chain uses TRBV3-1 (or the pseudogene TRBV3-2) and TRBJ1-6; TRBD1 aligns across 8 bases. CDR3 size: 15 residues. V trimming: 2 bases; J trimming: 8 bases; junction bases outside the gene matches: 5. CDR1 and CDR2 from the germline V gene are LGHDT and YNNKEL (reference sequence). CDR3 nucleotide sequence: TGTGCCAGCAGCCAATCAGGGACAGGAGATTCACCCCTCCACTTT. Translated, it gives CASSQSGTGDSPLHF.

The chain combines TRBV6-1 with TRBJ1-5; the D is unclear. V lost 2 bases, J lost 6 bases, and 8 bases lay in between. This CDR3 contains 13 residues. The germline gives CDR1 MNHNS, CDR2 SASEGT. CDR3 loop: CASSELSGQPQHF. As DNA, the CDR3 is TGTGCCAGCAGTGAACTGTCGGGTCAGCCCCAGCATTTT.

The gene calls are TRBV24-1 and TRBJ2-5, with 7 positions matching TRBD1. V lost 7 bases to trimming and J lost 4 bases; unmatched junction nucleotides: 5. The germline gives CDR1 KGHDR, CDR2 SFDVKD. CDR3 length equals 13 residues. CDR3 protein: CATSLTGTETQYF. In DNA, the CDR3 is TGTGCCACCAGCCTGACAGGGACAGAGACCCAGTACTTC.

The chain is built from TRBV2 and TRBJ1-2, with TRBD1 identical over 7 bases. This CDR3 is 14 amino acids long. The V gene end was trimmed by 6 bases and the J gene end by 5 bases; junction bases not matched to a gene: 9. Germline V gene data show CDR1 as SNHLY and CDR2 as FYNNEI. As DNA, the CDR3 is TGTGCCAGCAGCGTGGACACAGGGGTGTATGGCTACACCTTC. Its protein product is CASSVDTGVYGYTF.

The chain employs TRBV27 and TRBJ2-3, with 10 bases fitting TRBD1. The V gene end was trimmed by 5 bases and the J gene end by 2 bases; junction bases not matched to a gene: 4. Germline CDR1 is MNHEY and CDR2 is SMNVEV (reference sequence). There are 15 residues in the CDR3. The CDR3 DNA sequence: TGTGCCAGCAGTGACAGGGGGCTTATCACAGATACGCAGTATTTT. It yields the protein CASSDRGLITDTQYF.

The genes are TRBV5-8 and TRBJ1-2; 8 bases align to TRBD1. The CDR3 extends over 16 amino acids. Germline V gene lookup returns CDR1 SGHTS and CDR2 YDEGEE. The V segment lost 2 bases and the J segment 3 bases; nucleotides outside the gene matches: 9. Here the CDR3 reads CASSLIETGDYYGYTF. The DNA for the CDR3 is TGTGCCAGCAGCTTAATCGAGACAGGGGACTACTATGGCTACACCTTC.

J is TRBJ2-7 and V is TRBV3-1 (or the pseudogene TRBV3-2); a possible D gene is TRBD2 (5 bases). V was shortened by 4 bases and J by 9 bases, with 22 bases between the two germline ends. This CDR3 spans 15 amino acids. Germline values: CDR1 LGHDT, CDR2 YNNKEL (reference sequence). This CDR3 reads CASSPQERSIGRQYF. CDR3 bases: TGTGCCAGCAGCCCTCAGGAGCGGTCAATTGGGAGGCAGTACTTC.

The V and J genes are TRBV5-1 and TRBJ2-5; maybe TRBD1 (5 bases). Germline V gene sequence: CDR1 SGHRS, CDR2 YFSETQ. The CDR3 runs 14 residues. V was shortened by 1 base and J by 0 bases, with 7 bases between the two germline ends. The CDR3 loop reads CASSLLTDQETQYF. The CDR3 DNA follows: TGCGCCAGCAGCTTGTTGACAGACCAAGAGACCCAGTACTTC.

The J gene is TRBJ1-2, the V gene TRBV9, with 10 bases identical to TRBD1. Trimming cost V 3 bases and J 6 bases; bases outside gene matches: 8. The germline V gene encodes CDR1 SGDLS and CDR2 YYNGEE. This CDR3 region has 15 residues. CDR3 sequence reads: CASSAYDRGQNGYTF. In DNA, the CDR3 is TGTGCCAGCAGCGCCTATGACAGGGGGCAGAATGGCTACACCTTC.

The V and J genes are TRBV11-1 and TRBJ1-2; 7 bases align to TRBD1. The CDR3 spans 14 residues. V was clipped by 5 bases and J by 3 bases; unmatched bases: 6. Germline V gene sequence: CDR1 SGHAT, CDR2 FQDESV (reference sequence). The chain's CDR3 is CASSPTGVDYGYTF. CDR3 nucleotide sequence: TGTGCCAGCAGCCCTACAGGGGTTGACTATGGCTACACCTTC.

The CDR3 region has the DNA TGTGCCAGCTCACCAGAGCTCCACAATGAGCAGTTCTTC. Translation: CASSPELHNEQFF. The gene calls are TRBV18 and TRBJ2-1; D is ambiguous. CDR1 and CDR2 from the germline V gene are KGHSH and LQKENI. The V end lost 2 bases, the J end lost 5 bases, and 7 bases lay between the germline ends. This CDR3 contains 13 residues. The complete variable domain, with remaining parts taken from reference TRBV18 and TRBJ2-1, reads NAGVMQNPRHLVRRRGQEARLRCSPMKGHSHVYWYRQLPEEGLKFMVYLQKENIIDESGMPKERFSAEFPKEGPSILRIQQVVRGDSAAYFCASSPELHNEQFFGPGTRLTVL.

This chain joins TRBV27 and TRBJ2-7; the D gene is possibly TRBD1 (5 bases). This CDR3 contains 14 residues. Germline V gives CDR1 MNHEY, CDR2 SMNVEV (reference sequence). Trimming removed 0 bases from V and 5 bases from J, with 11 bases in between. The CDR3 loop is CASSLSIRVHEQYF. The CDR3 nucleotides are TGTGCCAGCAGTTTATCGATCAGGGTCCACGAGCAGTACTTC.